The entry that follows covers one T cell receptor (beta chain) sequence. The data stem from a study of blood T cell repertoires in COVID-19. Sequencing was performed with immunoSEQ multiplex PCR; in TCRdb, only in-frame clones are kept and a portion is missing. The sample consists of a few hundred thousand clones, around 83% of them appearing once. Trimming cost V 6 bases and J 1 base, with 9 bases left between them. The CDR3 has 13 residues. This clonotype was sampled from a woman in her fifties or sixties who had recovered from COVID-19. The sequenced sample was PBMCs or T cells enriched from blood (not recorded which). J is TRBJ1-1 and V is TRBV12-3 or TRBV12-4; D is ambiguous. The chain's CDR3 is CASRRERNTEAFF. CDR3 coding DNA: TGTGCCAGCAGAAGAGAGCGGAACACTGAAGCTTTCTTT.